The present T cell receptor (beta chain) was sequenced within a study of T cells after yellow fever vaccination. Each CDR3 protein is one row after TCRdb ran MiXCR on the 5' RACE reads. The table shows roughly 62,000 distinct CDR3 sequences, with around 7% occurring only once. CDR1 is LNHDA, CDR2 SQIVND, per germline (reference sequence). The CDR3 contains 14 residues. Trimming removed 5 bases at V and 7 bases at J, with 15 bases between. This specimen was CD8+ T cells sorted from PBMCs, taken on the day of the first yellow fever vaccination. The chain couples TRBV19 to TRBJ2-1, with a tentative D call TRBD2 (6 bases). The source is a man younger than 30 who received the YFV17D yellow fever vaccine. The CDR3 loop reads CASSSSPGRNEQFF. The CDR3 coding sequence is TGTGCCAGTAGTTCTTCCCCGGGGAGGAATGAGCAGTTCTTC.